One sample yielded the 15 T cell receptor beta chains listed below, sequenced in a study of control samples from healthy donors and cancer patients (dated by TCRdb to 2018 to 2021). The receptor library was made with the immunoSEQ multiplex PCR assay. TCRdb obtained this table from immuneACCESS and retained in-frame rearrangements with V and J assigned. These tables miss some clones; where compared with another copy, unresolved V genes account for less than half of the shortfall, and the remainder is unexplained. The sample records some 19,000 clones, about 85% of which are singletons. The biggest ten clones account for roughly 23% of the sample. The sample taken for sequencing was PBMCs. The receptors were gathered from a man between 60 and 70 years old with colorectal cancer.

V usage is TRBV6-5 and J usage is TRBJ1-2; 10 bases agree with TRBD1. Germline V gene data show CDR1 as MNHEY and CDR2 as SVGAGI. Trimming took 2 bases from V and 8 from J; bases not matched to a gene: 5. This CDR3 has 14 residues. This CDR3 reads CASSYLDRGDGYTF. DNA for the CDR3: TGTGCCAGCAGTTACCTGGACAGGGGGGACGGCTACACCTTC.

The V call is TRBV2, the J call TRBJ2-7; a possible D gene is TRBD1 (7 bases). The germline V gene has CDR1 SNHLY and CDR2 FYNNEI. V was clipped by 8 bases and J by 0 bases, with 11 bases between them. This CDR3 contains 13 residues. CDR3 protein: CASRRDSSYEQYF. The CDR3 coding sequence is TGTGCCAGCCGGAGGGACAGCTCCTACGAGCAGTACTTC.

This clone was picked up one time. The CDR3 protein is CASSLNSGYEQYV. CDR3 sequence (DNA): TGTGCCAGCAGCTTGAACAGCGGCTACGAGCAGTACGTC. The chain links TRBV5-5 to TRBJ2-7; D might be TRBD2 (5 bases). The CDR3 consists of 13 residues. Trimming left V 1 base short and J 3 bases short, with 8 bases between. The V gene's germline CDR1 is SGHKS and CDR2 YYEKEE (reference sequence).

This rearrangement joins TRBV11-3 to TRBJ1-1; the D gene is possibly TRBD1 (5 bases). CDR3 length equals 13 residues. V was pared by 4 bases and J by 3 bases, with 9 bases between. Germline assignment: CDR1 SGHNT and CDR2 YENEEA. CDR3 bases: TGTGCCAGCAGCTGGCAGGGTGACACTGAAGCTTTCTTT. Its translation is CASSWQGDTEAFF.

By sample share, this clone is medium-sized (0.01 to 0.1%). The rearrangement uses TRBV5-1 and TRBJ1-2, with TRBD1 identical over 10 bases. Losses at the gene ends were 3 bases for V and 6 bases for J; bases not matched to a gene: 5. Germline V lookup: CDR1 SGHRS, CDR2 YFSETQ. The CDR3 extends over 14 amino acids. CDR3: CASSSIGTGDGYTF. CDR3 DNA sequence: TGCGCCAGCAGCTCGATAGGGACAGGGGATGGCTACACCTTC.

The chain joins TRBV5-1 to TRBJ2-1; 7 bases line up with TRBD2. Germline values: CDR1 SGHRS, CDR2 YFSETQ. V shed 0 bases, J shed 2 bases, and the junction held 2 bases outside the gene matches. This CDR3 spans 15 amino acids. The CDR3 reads CASSLAGGTYNEQFF. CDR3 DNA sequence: TGCGCCAGCAGCTTGGCGGGGGGAACCTACAATGAGCAGTTCTTC.

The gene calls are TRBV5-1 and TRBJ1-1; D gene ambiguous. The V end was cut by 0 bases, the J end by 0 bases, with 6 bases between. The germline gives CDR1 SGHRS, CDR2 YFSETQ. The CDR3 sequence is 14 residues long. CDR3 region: CASSLDGMNTEAFF. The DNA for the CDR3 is TGCGCCAGCAGCTTGGACGGGATGAACACTGAAGCTTTCTTT.

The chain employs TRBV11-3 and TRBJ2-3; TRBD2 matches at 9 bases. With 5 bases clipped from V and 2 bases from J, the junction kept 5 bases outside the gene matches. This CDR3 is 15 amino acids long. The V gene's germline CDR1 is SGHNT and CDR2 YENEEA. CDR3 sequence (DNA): TGTGCCAGCAGCCTAGCGGGGACGAACACAGATACGCAGTATTTT. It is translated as CASSLAGTNTDTQYF.

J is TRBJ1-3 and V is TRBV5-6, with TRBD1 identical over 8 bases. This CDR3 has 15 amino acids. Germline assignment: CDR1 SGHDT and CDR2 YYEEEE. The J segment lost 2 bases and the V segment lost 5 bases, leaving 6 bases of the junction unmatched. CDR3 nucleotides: TGTGCCAGCAGACCCTCGGGACAGGCTGGAAACACCATATATTTT. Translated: CASRPSGQAGNTIYF.

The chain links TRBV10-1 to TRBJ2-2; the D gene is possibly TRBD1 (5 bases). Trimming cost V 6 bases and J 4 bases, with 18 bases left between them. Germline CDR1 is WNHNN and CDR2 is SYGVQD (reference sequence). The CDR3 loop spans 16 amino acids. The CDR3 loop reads CASSRVSFGGTGELFF. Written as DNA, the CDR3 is TGCGCCAGCAGCAGGGTCTCTTTTGGTGGCACCGGGGAGCTGTTTTTT.

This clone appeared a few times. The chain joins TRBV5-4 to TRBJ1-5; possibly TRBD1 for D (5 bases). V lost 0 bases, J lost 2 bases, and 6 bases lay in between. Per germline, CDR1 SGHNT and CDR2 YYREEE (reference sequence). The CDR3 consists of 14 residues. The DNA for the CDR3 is TGTGCCAGCAGCTTGGGAGGGGGCAATCAGCCCCAGCATTTT. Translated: CASSLGGGNQPQHF. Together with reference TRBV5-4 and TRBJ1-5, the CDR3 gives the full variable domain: ETGVTQSPTHLIKTRGQQVTLRCSSQSGHNTVSWYQQALGQGPQFIFQYYREEENGRGNFPPRFSGLQFPNYSSELNVNALELDDSALYLCASSLGGGNQPQHFGDGTRLSIL.

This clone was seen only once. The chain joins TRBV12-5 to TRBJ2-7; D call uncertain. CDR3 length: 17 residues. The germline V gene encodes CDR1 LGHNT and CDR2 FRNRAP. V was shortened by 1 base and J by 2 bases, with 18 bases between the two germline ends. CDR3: CASGLAVGQLTAYEQYF. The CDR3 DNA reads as TGTGCTAGTGGTTTGGCGGTAGGGCAGTTAACCGCCTACGAGCAGTACTTC.

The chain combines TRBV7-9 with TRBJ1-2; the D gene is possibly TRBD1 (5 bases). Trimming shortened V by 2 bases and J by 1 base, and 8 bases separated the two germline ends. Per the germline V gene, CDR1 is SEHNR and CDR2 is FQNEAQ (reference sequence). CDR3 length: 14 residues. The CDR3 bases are TGTGCCAGCAGCTTACCAGGGTTTAACTATGGCTACACCTTC. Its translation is CASSLPGFNYGYTF.

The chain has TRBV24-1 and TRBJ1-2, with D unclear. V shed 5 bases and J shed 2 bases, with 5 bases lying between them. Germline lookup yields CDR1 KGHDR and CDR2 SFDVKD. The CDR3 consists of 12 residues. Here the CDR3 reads CATSAGNYGYTF. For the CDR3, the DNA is TGTGCCACCAGTGCTGGGAACTATGGCTACACCTTC.

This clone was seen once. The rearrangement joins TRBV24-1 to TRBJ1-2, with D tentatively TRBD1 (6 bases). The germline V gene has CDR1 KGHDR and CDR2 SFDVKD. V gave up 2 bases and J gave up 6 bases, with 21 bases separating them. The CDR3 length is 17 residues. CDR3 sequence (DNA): TGTGCCACCAGTGATTCGAAAACCAAGGGGGGGGAGGATGGCTACACCTTC. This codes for CATSDSKTKGGEDGYTF.